Below, 30 T cell receptor beta chains from the same sample are listed, as sequenced in a study of blood T cell repertoires in COVID-19. Assay: immunoSEQ multiplex PCR; the TCRdb copy retains only in-frame clones and omits some. The table lists about 240,000 clones, approximately 86% of them singletons. The sample consisted of PBMCs or T cells enriched from blood (not recorded which). All receptors come from a woman younger than 45 with acute COVID-19.

This chain links TRBV7-6 with TRBJ2-1, with D possibly being TRBD2 (8 bases). The CDR3 totals 18 residues. V was trimmed by 4 bases and J by 3 bases, leaving 22 bases between them. Germline CDR1 and CDR2: SGHVS and FNYEAQ. CDR3 region: CASSSGGDSGVDYNEQFF. The CDR3 region has the DNA TGTGCCAGCAGCTCAGGGGGGGATAGCGGGGTTGACTACAATGAGCAGTTCTTC. Drawing the rest from reference TRBV7-6 and TRBJ2-1, the complete variable domain is GAGVSQSPRYKVTKRGQDVALRCDPISGHVSLYWYRQALGQGPEFLTYFNYEAQQDKSGLPNDRFSAERPEGSISTLTIQRTEQRDSAMYRCASSSGGDSGVDYNEQFFGPGTRLTVL.

This sequence joins TRBV27 and TRBJ1-1; 7 bases match TRBD1. CDR1 and CDR2 from the germline V gene are MNHEY and SMNVEV (reference sequence). This CDR3 contains 13 residues. V lost 5 bases, J lost 5 bases, and 5 bases stayed unmatched. This chain's CDR3 is CASSTHRGTEAFF. CDR3 in DNA: TGTGCCAGCAGTACCCACAGGGGTACTGAAGCTTTCTTT.

The chain is built from TRBV2 and TRBJ2-2; D gene ambiguous. Trimming stripped 2 bases from V and 6 bases from J, with 13 bases between. This CDR3 comprises 15 residues. The germline gives CDR1 SNHLY, CDR2 FYNNEI. The CDR3 is CASSERQAGAGELFF. The DNA for the CDR3 is TGTGCCAGCAGTGAAAGACAAGCTGGCGCCGGGGAGCTGTTTTTT.

The chain is built from TRBV5-1 and TRBJ1-1; a weak D match, TRBD1 (5 bases). The V and J ends lost 4 bases and 3 bases respectively, with 13 bases between them. The CDR3 loop spans 14 amino acids. In germline, CDR1 is SGHRS, CDR2 YFSETQ. For the CDR3, the DNA is TGCGCCAGCAGCGACCCGGGGGATTACACTGAAGCTTTCTTT. The encoded protein is CASSDPGDYTEAFF. The variable domain in full, completed from reference TRBV5-1 and TRBJ1-1, reads KAGVTQTPRYLIKTRGQQVTLSCSPISGHRSVSWYQQTPGQGLQFLFEYFSETQRNKGNFPGRFSGRQFSNSRSEMNVSTLELGDSALYLCASSDPGDYTEAFFGQGTRLTVV.

The chain combines TRBV11-3 with TRBJ1-1, with D possibly TRBD1 on 6 matching bases. The germline V gene encodes CDR1 SGHNT and CDR2 YENEEA. V lost 1 base, J lost 0 bases, and 9 bases lay in between. There are 15 residues in the CDR3. The chain's CDR3 is CASSLGGTLNTEAFF. CDR3 nucleotide sequence: TGTGCCAGCAGCTTAGGAGGGACATTGAACACTGAAGCTTTCTTT.

The rearrangement links TRBV27 to TRBJ2-7; TRBD2 matches 8 bases. The CDR3 covers 15 residues. With 5 bases clipped from V and 3 bases from J, the junction kept 9 bases outside the gene matches. CDR1 and CDR2 (germline): MNHEY, SMNVEV (reference sequence). The CDR3 loop is CASSRNSGGNYEQYF. The CDR3 DNA reads as TGTGCCAGCAGTCGCAACAGCGGGGGAAACTACGAGCAGTACTTC.

V is TRBV29-1 and J is TRBJ1-1; D gene uncertain. The ends were cut back, 4 bases at V and 2 bases at J, with 14 bases in the middle. The CDR3 sequence is 14 residues long. Germline CDR1 SQVTM, CDR2 ANQGSEA. The CDR3 DNA reads TGCAGCGTTGCTGTCGAGCGTGCAAACACTGAAGCTTTCTTT. This sequence encodes CSVAVERANTEAFF.

This sequence joins TRBV5-1 and TRBJ1-2; D may be TRBD1 (5 bases). Trimming cost V 5 bases and J 1 base, with 18 bases left between them. The germline V gene has CDR1 SGHRS and CDR2 YFSETQ. CDR3 length: 16 residues. The CDR3 nucleotides read TGCGCCAGCAGTTCCACTCGCGGACAATATAACTATGGCTACACCTTC. It specifies CASSSTRGQYNYGYTF.

The DNA for the CDR3 is TGTGCCACCGGGACTAGCGGGGATACGCAGTATTTT. This encodes CATGTSGDTQYF. The V gene is TRBV12-3 or TRBV12-4, the J gene TRBJ2-3; 12 positions match TRBD2. The CDR3 has 12 amino acids. V lost 10 bases, J lost 6 bases, and 2 bases stayed unmatched.

V is TRBV5-1 and J is TRBJ1-4; D is undetermined. Germline CDR1 reads SGHRS; CDR2 reads YFSETQ. Trimming stripped 0 bases from V and 0 bases from J, with 15 bases between. This CDR3 comprises 18 residues. CDR3 DNA sequence: TGCGCCAGCAGCTTGGCCGGGTTAGAGGGAACAACTAATGAAAAACTGTTTTTT. It specifies CASSLAGLEGTTNEKLFF.

V is TRBV20-1 and J is TRBJ2-5; D may be TRBD2 (6 bases). The CDR3 runs 13 residues. The V gene's germline CDR1 is DFQATT and CDR2 SNEGSKA (reference sequence). V shed 3 bases and J shed 4 bases, with 12 bases lying between them. CDR3 sequence: CSASAPGLETQYF. The CDR3 bases are TGCAGTGCTAGTGCACCGGGACTAGAGACCCAGTACTTC.

CDR3 sequence: CASRGGPQETQYF. In DNA, the CDR3 is TGTGCCAGCAGGGGGGGGCCCCAAGAGACCCAGTACTTC. The chain has TRBV2 and TRBJ2-5; D is perhaps TRBD2 (7 bases). From germline, CDR1 is SNHLY and CDR2 FYNNEI. Trimming removed 6 bases at V and 1 base at J, with 9 bases between. This CDR3 has 13 residues.

V and J are TRBV11-2 and TRBJ1-1; no definite D call. The germline V gene has CDR1 SGHAT and CDR2 FQNNGV. The CDR3 covers 13 residues. V was shortened by 5 bases and J by 0 bases, with 7 bases between the two germline ends. In DNA, the CDR3 is TGTGCCAGCAGCCCAGACTTGAACACTGAAGCTTTCTTT. Protein sequence: CASSPDLNTEAFF. Complete variable domain (other parts from reference TRBV11-2 and TRBJ1-1): EAGVAQSPRYKIIEKRQSVAFWCNPISGHATLYWYQQILGQGPKLLIQFQNNGVVDDSQLPKDRFSAERLKGVDSTLKIQPAKLEDSAVYLCASSPDLNTEAFFGQGTRLTVV.

This clone was picked up a small number of times. The CDR3 loop reads CAWDRSRNTIYF. The CDR3 DNA sequence: TGTGCCTGGGACAGGTCGAGAAACACCATATATTTT. This chain joins TRBV30 and TRBJ1-3, with a possible D match to TRBD1 (6 bases). V was trimmed by 5 bases and J by 5 bases, leaving 10 bases between them. The length of the CDR3 is 12 residues. Germline CDR1 and CDR2: GTSNPN and SVGIG (reference sequence). Variable domain in full (rest from reference TRBV30 and TRBJ1-3): SQTIHQWPATLVQPVGSPLSLECTVEGTSNPNLYWYRQAAGRGLQLLFYSVGIGQISSEVPQNLSASRPQDRQFILSSKKLLLSDSGFYLCAWDRSRNTIYFGEGSWLTVV.

The V call is TRBV6-2 or TRBV6-3, the J call TRBJ1-1; D is perhaps TRBD1 (6 bases). V was trimmed by 0 bases and J by 0 bases, leaving 14 bases between them. This CDR3 has 17 residues. In germline, CDR1 is MNHEY, CDR2 SVGEGT. CDR3: CASSYSGQLHMNTEAFF. In nucleotides, the CDR3 is TGTGCCAGCAGTTACTCAGGACAGCTTCATATGAACACTGAAGCTTTCTTT.

The chain couples TRBV6-1 to TRBJ1-1; the D gene is possibly TRBD1 (5 bases). The CDR3 totals 14 residues. Trimming removed 3 bases from V and 4 bases from J, with 12 bases in between. Germline lookup yields CDR1 MNHNS and CDR2 SASEGT. This CDR3 is CASSDGAQTTEAFF. Here the CDR3 DNA reads TGTGCCAGCAGTGATGGGGCCCAAACCACTGAAGCTTTCTTT.

The rearrangement links TRBV28 to TRBJ1-1; possibly TRBD1 for D (5 bases). V was pared by 3 bases and J by 11 bases, with 22 bases between. CDR3 length equals 15 residues. Germline V CDR1 and CDR2: MDHEN, SYDVKM. The chain's CDR3 is CASSFLNQGPPRAFF. In nucleotides, the CDR3 is TGTGCCAGCAGTTTTTTGAATCAGGGTCCCCCCCGGGCTTTCTTT.

The chain uses TRBV4-1 and TRBJ2-3; 13 bases match TRBD2. From germline, CDR1 is MGHRA and CDR2 YSYEKL. V gave up 1 base and J gave up 3 bases; unmatched junction bases: 1. The CDR3 runs 16 residues. CDR3 in amino acids: CASSQGGLAGTDTQYF. Here the CDR3 DNA reads TGCGCCAGCAGCCAAGGGGGACTAGCGGGGACAGATACGCAGTATTTT.

This sequence joins TRBV4-1 and TRBJ2-6; a possible D gene is TRBD2 (5 bases). The CDR3 is 16 residues long. The germline V gene has CDR1 MGHRA and CDR2 YSYEKL. The ends were cut back, 1 base at V and 5 bases at J, with 12 bases in the middle. This CDR3 is CASSQVGGFWANVLTF. CDR3 DNA sequence: TGCGCCAGCAGCCAAGTCGGAGGTTTCTGGGCCAACGTCCTGACTTTC.

For the CDR3, the DNA is TGCGCCAGCAGCCACCAAGGAGGGGGCACCCAGCGTGAAAAACTGTTTTTT. It encodes CASSHQGGGTQREKLFF. The chain combines TRBV4-1 with TRBJ1-4; 7 bases map to TRBD1. Germline CDR1 is MGHRA and CDR2 is YSYEKL. This CDR3 comprises 17 residues. V trimming: 3 bases; J trimming: 7 bases; junction bases outside the gene matches: 14.

This clone was counted a few times. The chain joins TRBV6-5 to TRBJ2-7; D is possibly TRBD2 (6 bases). Germline V gene data show CDR1 as MNHEY and CDR2 as SVGAGI. V lost 6 bases and J 1 base, leaving 13 bases between the germline ends. This CDR3 has 14 amino acids. The CDR3 region is CASRPWGVSYEQYF. The CDR3 DNA is TGTGCCAGCAGGCCCTGGGGGGTTTCCTACGAGCAGTACTTC.

Concerning this clone: At one end the junction does not follow the germline gene, possibly because of a read error. The chain has TRBV7-7 and TRBJ2-5; 10 nucleotides line up with TRBD2. Germline CDR1 is SSHAT and CDR2 is FNYEAQ (reference sequence). The CDR3 spans 17 residues. CDR3 bases: TGTGCTAGCAGCTTAGTGGCCAGCGGGGGGGCCAGTGAGACCCAGTACTTC. This codes for CASSLVASGGASETQYF.

The rearrangement joins TRBV5-4 to TRBJ2-2; maybe TRBD2 (6 bases). The CDR3 has 16 residues. The germline V and J ends were trimmed by 4 bases and 4 bases, with 17 bases remaining between them. Germline CDR1 and CDR2: SGHNT and YYREEE (reference sequence). The CDR3 here is CASSTLTSGGTGELFF. In DNA, the CDR3 is TGTGCCAGCAGCACCCTGACTAGTGGTGGCACCGGGGAGCTGTTTTTT.

V is TRBV7-2 and J is TRBJ2-5, with D possibly being TRBD1 (6 bases). Germline CDR1 and CDR2: SGHTA and FQGNSA. The CDR3 covers 13 residues. V lost 5 bases to trimming and J lost 5 bases, with 12 bases between them. The CDR3 DNA reads as TGTGCCAGCAGCCCTTGGGGGCGGGAGACCCAGTACTTC. Translation gives CASSPWGRETQYF.

This clone was detected once. The CDR3 sequence: CAWSPLGQGAPAGELFF. DNA for the CDR3: TGTGCCTGGAGCCCCTTGGGACAGGGGGCTCCGGCCGGGGAGCTGTTTTTT. The chain is built from TRBV30 and TRBJ2-2; 12 nucleotides agree with TRBD1. J was trimmed by 6 bases and V by 3 bases; bases with no gene match: 11. This CDR3 is 17 amino acids long. Germline lookup yields CDR1 GTSNPN and CDR2 SVGIG (reference sequence). Drawing the rest from reference TRBV30 and TRBJ2-2, the complete variable domain is SQTIHQWPATLVQPVGSPLSLECTVEGTSNPNLYWYRQAAGRGLQLLFYSVGIGQISSEVPQNLSASRPQDRQFILSSKKLLLSDSGFYLCAWSPLGQGAPAGELFFGEGSRLTVL.

V usage is TRBV4-2 and J usage is TRBJ2-2; tentative D call: TRBD2 (7 bases). V lost 1 base, J lost 5 bases, and 14 bases lay in between. Germline V lookup: CDR1 LGHNA, CDR2 YNFKEQ. The CDR3 is made up of 16 amino acids. CDR3 sequence (DNA): TGTGCCAGCAGCCAAGTACGGGGGGCCGGGACCGGGGAGCTGTTTTTT. This translates into CASSQVRGAGTGELFF.

This rearrangement joins TRBV10-3 to TRBJ1-2, with 9 positions matching TRBD1. CDR3 length: 13 amino acids. The V and J ends lost 8 bases and 3 bases, in that order; junction bases with no gene match: 4. Germline CDR1 and CDR2: ENHRY and SYGVKD. CDR3 in amino acids: CAISQGADYGYTF. Written as DNA, the CDR3 is TGTGCCATCTCACAGGGGGCTGACTATGGCTACACCTTC.

Note on this clone: A read error is likely here: a far larger clone is one base away. The chain's CDR3 is CASSLGQPNQPQHF. The CDR3 region has the DNA TGTGCCAGCAGCTTAGGACAGCCGAATCAGCCCCAGCATTTT. The chain has TRBV5-6 and TRBJ1-5; the D gene is possibly TRBD1 (6 bases). The CDR3 runs 14 residues. Germline-derived CDR1 and CDR2 are SGHDT and YYEEEE. V shed 2 bases and J shed 4 bases, with 10 bases lying between them.

The chain combines TRBV27 with TRBJ1-4; no clear D gene. The CDR3 runs to 14 residues. Trimming shortened V by 8 bases and J by 6 bases, and 16 bases separated the two germline ends. In germline, CDR1 is MNHEY, CDR2 SMNVEV (reference sequence). DNA of the CDR3: TGTGCCAGCGCCAGACTCGGAGGCGATGAAAAACTGTTTTTT. As protein: CASARLGGDEKLFF. Variable domain in full (rest from reference TRBV27 and TRBJ1-4): EAQVTQNPRYLITVTGKKLTVTCSQNMNHEYMSWYRQDPGLGLRQIYYSMNVEVTDKGDVPEGYKVSRKEKRNFPLILESPSPNQTSLYFCASARLGGDEKLFFGSGTQLSVL.

As DNA, the CDR3 is TGCGCCAGCAGCCCTCGACTAGCGGGGGGCAGGTCTGCAGATACGCAGTATTTT. Its protein is CASSPRLAGGRSADTQYF. V gene TRBV5-1 combines with J gene TRBJ2-3, with TRBD2 identical over 13 bases. CDR3 length equals 18 residues. Germline-derived CDR1 and CDR2 are SGHRS and YFSETQ. V lost 4 bases, J lost 4 bases, and 12 bases stayed unmatched. Based on the CDR3 plus reference TRBV5-1 and TRBJ2-3, the full variable domain is KAGVTQTPRYLIKTRGQQVTLSCSPISGHRSVSWYQQTPGQGLQFLFEYFSETQRNKGNFPGRFSGRQFSNSRSEMNVSTLELGDSALYLCASSPRLAGGRSADTQYFGPGTRLTVL.